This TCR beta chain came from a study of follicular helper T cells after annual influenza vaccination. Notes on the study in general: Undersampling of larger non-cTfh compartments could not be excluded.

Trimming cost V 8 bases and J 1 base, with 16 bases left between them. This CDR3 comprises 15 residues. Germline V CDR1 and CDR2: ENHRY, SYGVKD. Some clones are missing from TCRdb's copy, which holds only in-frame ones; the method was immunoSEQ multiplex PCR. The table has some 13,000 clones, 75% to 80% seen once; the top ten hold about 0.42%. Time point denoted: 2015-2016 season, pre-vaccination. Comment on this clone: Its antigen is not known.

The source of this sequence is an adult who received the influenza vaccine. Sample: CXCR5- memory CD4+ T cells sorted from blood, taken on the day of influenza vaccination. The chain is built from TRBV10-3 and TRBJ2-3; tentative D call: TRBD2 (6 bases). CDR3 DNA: TGTGCCATCTCCCGTGACGGCGGGGGCACAGATACGCAGTATTTT. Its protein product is CAISRDGGGTDTQYF.